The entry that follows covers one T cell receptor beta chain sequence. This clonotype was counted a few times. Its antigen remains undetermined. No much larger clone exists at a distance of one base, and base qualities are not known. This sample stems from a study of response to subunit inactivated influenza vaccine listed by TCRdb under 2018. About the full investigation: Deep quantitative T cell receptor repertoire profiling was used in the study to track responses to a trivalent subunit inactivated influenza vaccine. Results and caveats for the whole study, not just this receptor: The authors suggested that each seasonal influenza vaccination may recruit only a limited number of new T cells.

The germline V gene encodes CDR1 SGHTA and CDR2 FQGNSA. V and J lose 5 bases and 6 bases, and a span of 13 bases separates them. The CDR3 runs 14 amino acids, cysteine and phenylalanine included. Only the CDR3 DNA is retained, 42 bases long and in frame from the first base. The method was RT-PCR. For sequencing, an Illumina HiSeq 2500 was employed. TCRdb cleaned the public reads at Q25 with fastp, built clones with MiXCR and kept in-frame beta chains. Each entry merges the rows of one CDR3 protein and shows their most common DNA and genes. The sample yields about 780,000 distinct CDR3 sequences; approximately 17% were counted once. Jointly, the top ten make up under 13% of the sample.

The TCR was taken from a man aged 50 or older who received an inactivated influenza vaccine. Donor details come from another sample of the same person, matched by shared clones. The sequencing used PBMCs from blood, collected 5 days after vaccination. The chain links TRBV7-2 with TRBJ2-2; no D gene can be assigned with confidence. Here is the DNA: TGTGCCAGCAGCCAAGACTCTTTCGCCGGGGAGCTGTTTTTT. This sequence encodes CASSQDSFAGELFF.